This T cell receptor beta chain was sequenced during a study of shared clonotypes between healthy human individuals. On this clone itself: Its target is not known.

As defined, naive CD8 cells were CD45RO-negative and positively selected for CCR7, with terminally differentiated effector memory CD45RA+ cells excluded. Those who donated were healthy HIV-negative adults, with no recent acute infections or vaccinations reported. All the donors were Caucasian adults who lived in Nashville, Tennessee. This CDR3 region has 15 residues. Trimming took 6 bases from V and 8 from J; bases not matched to a gene: 11. Germline CDR1 is SGHDT and CDR2 is YYEEEE. Samples underwent the assay at deep level. The assay was immunoSEQ multiplex PCR, and TCRdb's table has in-frame clones only and misses some. The profile shows approximately 810,000 clones, 80% to 95% of them singletons. Study-wide findings and caveats: Depth of sequencing was expected to influence donor clonotype sharing.

The sequence was obtained from a man under 40 in good health. Sequencing input: naive CD8+ T cells sorted from blood. The chain joins TRBV5-6 to TRBJ2-2; 9 bases fit TRBD1. The CDR3 DNA follows: TGTGCCAGCATTCGAGGGACAGGGAAATTTGGGGAGCTGTTTTTT. As protein: CASIRGTGKFGELFF.